This TCR beta chain was observed in a study of T-cell reconstitution after alpha-beta-depleted transplantation in children. The CDR3 sequence is 17 residues long. Germline V gene lookup returns CDR1 DFQATT and CDR2 SNEGSKA (reference sequence). V shed 1 base, J shed 1 base, and the junction held 12 bases outside the gene matches. General observations from the study: Reportedly, alpha-beta T cells present about two months post-transplant originated from several hundred expanded clones of graft origin. By one year post-transplant, T-cell counts and diversity largely arose from T cells that were newly produced.

Unique molecular identifiers were used in preparing the TCRbeta library. TCRdb analysed the PCR reads with MiXCR anew, one entry per CDR3 protein. The sample carries fewer than 700,000 distinct CDR3 sequences, 10% to 15% recorded once. Note on this clonotype: Its antigen is not identified.

The chain couples TRBV20-1 to TRBJ2-7; the match to TRBD1 covers 8 bases. The sample in question was PBMCs, mostly from graft donor cells, obtained 360 days after TCRalphabeta/CD19-depleted stem cell transplant. The sequence was collected from a male patient younger than 18 who had a stem cell transplant for acute myeloid leukemia, so the T cells may come from the graft donor. The CDR3 spells CSARGELGWDRSYEQYF. In DNA form, the CDR3 reads TGCAGTGCTAGAGGGGAACTAGGATGGGACAGGTCCTACGAGCAGTACTTC.